This record covers a single T cell receptor beta chain. The antigen is not known. V dropped 4 bases and J dropped 6 bases, with 22 bases sitting between them. The germline V gene encodes CDR1 SGHDN and CDR2 FVKESK. The CDR3 totals 17 residues. The table came from immunoSEQ multiplex PCR; TCRdb's copy has only in-frame clones and leaves some out. There are nearly 100,000 clones in the sample; roughly 88% occur only once, and less than 3.5% lies in the top ten. The sample belongs to a study of T cell responses to AZD1222 COVID-19 vaccine. Study-wide points: Clonal diversity may have been underestimated, and the donors were mostly white British, with more females than males.

The V call is TRBV14, the J call TRBJ2-1, with D possibly TRBD2 on 6 matching bases. This receptor was obtained from an adult in good health. This specimen was peripheral blood, taken on day 0 of AZD1222 vaccination. CDR3 coding DNA: TGTGCCAGCAGCCCCCGCCGGGGGAAACTAGTCGGCAATGAGCAGTTCTTC. Translating it yields CASSPRRGKLVGNEQFF.